The rows below give T cell receptor beta chains drawn from one sample of a study of OX40 agonist ivuxolimab in advanced cancers. Sequencing was performed with immunoSEQ multiplex PCR; in TCRdb, only in-frame clones are kept and a portion is missing. The sample yields more than 45,000 clones, around 90% seen once. The source was CD4+ or CD8+ T cells sorted from blood, collected in a trial of the OX40 agonist ivuxolimab. The receptors were gathered from an adult with an advanced solid tumor such as melanoma, head and neck, liver or kidney cancer. Each CDR3 is given with its conserved first and last residue. D genes are given only for firm matches.

cdr3_length,d_call,v_call,j_call,cdr3_aa,cdr3_nt
17,TRBD2,TRBV4-1,TRBJ2-1,CASSQDVSSGMRNEQFF,TGCGCCAGCAGCCAAGATGTGTCTAGCGGGATGCGCAATGAGCAGTTCTTC
14,-,TRBV4-1,TRBJ1-1,CASSQDPREYEAFF,TGCGCCAGCAGCCAAGATCCTAGGGAGTATGAAGCTTTCTTT